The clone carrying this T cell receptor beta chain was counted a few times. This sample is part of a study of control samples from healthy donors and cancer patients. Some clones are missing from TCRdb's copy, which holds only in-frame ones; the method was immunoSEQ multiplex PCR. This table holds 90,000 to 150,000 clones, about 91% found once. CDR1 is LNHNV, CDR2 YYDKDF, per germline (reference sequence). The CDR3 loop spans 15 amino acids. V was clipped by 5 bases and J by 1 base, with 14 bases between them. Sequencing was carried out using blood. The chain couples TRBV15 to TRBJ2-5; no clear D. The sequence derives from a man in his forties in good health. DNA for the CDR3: TGTGCCACCAGCGCCTCCCGGACCCGCCAAGAGACCCAGTACTTC. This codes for CATSASRTRQETQYF.